Each of the 22 T cell receptor beta chains below was sequenced from the same sample in a study of blood T cell repertoires in COVID-19. This table comes from immunoSEQ multiplex PCR, and its TCRdb copy is limited to in-frame clones, with some not included. The data hold roughly 140,000 clones, with roughly 86% observed a single time. The sample taken for sequencing was peripheral blood. The source is a human donor in a cohort sampled during active COVID-19.

In DNA, the CDR3 is TGTGCCAGCAGCTTAGACCCACCCCCAGCGACCGGGGAGCTGTTTTTT. Amino acids: CASSLDPPPATGELFF. The chain recombines TRBV7-2 with TRBJ2-2; D ambiguous. This CDR3 comprises 16 residues. Trimming cost V 1 base and J 5 bases, with 14 bases left between them. Looked up from germline, CDR1 is SGHTA and CDR2 is FQGNSA.

This chain joins TRBV5-1 and TRBJ2-1; 10 bases line up with TRBD1. Trimming at V came to 1 base and at J to 10 bases, leaving 5 bases not matched to a gene. CDR1 and CDR2 (germline): SGHRS, YFSETQ. The CDR3 is 14 amino acids. The CDR3 DNA is TGCGCCAGCAGCTTGTGGACAGGGGGTCGGGAGCAGTTCTTC. Translation gives CASSLWTGGREQFF.

The DNA for the CDR3 is TGCAGTGCTAGTGGGGGTGGAGGGTCCTATGGCTACACCTTC. Residues: CSASGGGGSYGYTF. J is TRBJ1-2 and V is TRBV20-1, with a tentative D call TRBD1 (5 bases). CDR3 size: 14 residues. Germline V gives CDR1 DFQATT, CDR2 SNEGSKA (reference sequence). V lost 3 bases, J lost 4 bases, and 15 bases lay in between.

The rearrangement joins TRBV28 to TRBJ2-1, with no clear D. Trimming took off 3 bases at V and 0 bases at J, with 12 bases between the two ends. This CDR3 has 16 residues. CDR1 and CDR2 (germline): MDHEN, SYDVKM. Written as DNA, the CDR3 is TGTGCCAGCAGTTTGTGGCGGCGAAGCTCCTACAATGAGCAGTTCTTC. It encodes CASSLWRRSSYNEQFF. The variable domain in full, completed from reference TRBV28 and TRBJ2-1, reads DVKVTQSSRYLVKRTGEKVFLECVQDMDHENMFWYRQDPGLGLRLIYFSYDVKMKEKGDIPEGYSVSREKKERFSLILESASTNQTSMYLCASSLWRRSSYNEQFFGPGTRLTVL.

This clone was seen a few times. In DNA, the CDR3 is TGTGCCAGCAGCCCGCAGGGGGACTACGAGCAGTACTTC. It is translated as CASSPQGDYEQYF. V usage is TRBV6-5 and J usage is TRBJ2-7; TRBD1 matches 7 bases. The germline gives CDR1 MNHEY, CDR2 SVGAGI. Trimming at V came to 6 bases and at J to 3 bases, leaving 5 bases not matched to a gene. The CDR3 covers 13 residues.

The chain couples TRBV15 to TRBJ1-5; D is perhaps TRBD1 (5 bases). Trimming cost V 8 bases and J 7 bases, with 15 bases left between them. The CDR3 extends over 13 amino acids. Germline CDR1 reads LNHNV; CDR2 reads YYDKDF (reference sequence). The DNA for the CDR3 is TGTGCCACCGGACCCGACAGTGGCCAGCCCCAGCATTTT. This sequence encodes CATGPDSGQPQHF.

The rearrangement links TRBV18 to TRBJ2-5; a weak D match, TRBD1 (6 bases). V lost 3 bases to trimming and J lost 2 bases, with 10 bases between them. The CDR3 has 14 residues. The germline V gene encodes CDR1 KGHSH and CDR2 LQKENI. The CDR3 region has the DNA TGTGCCAGCTCACCCGGGACAATTCAAGAGACCCAGTACTTC. Its translation is CASSPGTIQETQYF.

The chain employs TRBV6-2 or TRBV6-3 and TRBJ2-7, with TRBD1 matching 8 bases. The ends lost 5 bases at V and 6 bases at J; junction bases unmatched: 0. CDR3 length: 11 residues. Per the germline V gene, CDR1 is MNHEY and CDR2 is SVGEGT. The CDR3 coding sequence is TGTGCCAGCAGTGACAGGGGCGAGCAGTACTTC. Its translation: CASSDRGEQYF.

The V call is TRBV11-2, the J call TRBJ2-1; 9 nucleotides agree with TRBD2. The V gene end was trimmed by 0 bases and the J gene end by 8 bases; junction bases not matched to a gene: 8. Germline V gene sequence: CDR1 SGHAT, CDR2 FQNNGV. The CDR3 loop spans 16 amino acids. The CDR3 DNA is TGTGCCAGCAGCTTAGAAGCGCGGGGGGGCCGCTATGAGCAGTTCTTC. It yields the protein CASSLEARGGRYEQFF.

CDR3 sequence: CASSLAQSYEQYF. The CDR3 coding sequence is TGTGCCAGCAGCTTAGCCCAGTCCTACGAGCAGTACTTC. This sequence joins TRBV7-2 and TRBJ2-7; no clear D gene. Trimming left V 0 bases short and J 1 base short, with 4 bases between. CDR1 and CDR2 (germline): SGHTA, FQGNSA. The CDR3 sequence is 13 residues long.

The V gene is TRBV5-5, the J gene TRBJ1-4; D remains unclear. The CDR3 extends over 15 amino acids. The V end was cut by 4 bases, the J end by 0 bases, with 10 bases between. The germline CDR1 and CDR2 sequences are SGHKS and YYEKEE (reference sequence). The CDR3 protein is CASSGRTATNEKLFF. DNA of the CDR3: TGTGCCAGCAGCGGTAGAACTGCAACTAATGAAAAACTGTTTTTT.

V and J are TRBV10-3 and TRBJ2-3, with 7 bases aligning to TRBD2. V trimming: 2 bases; J trimming: 2 bases; junction bases outside the gene matches: 13. Germline V gives CDR1 ENHRY, CDR2 SYGVKD. The CDR3 consists of 18 residues. The CDR3 DNA reads TGTGCCATCAGTGAGACCTCCCTGAGGAGCGGGGCCACAGATACGCAGTATTTT. Protein: CAISETSLRSGATDTQYF.

This chain uses TRBV2 with TRBJ1-1, with D uncertain. This CDR3 has 15 residues. V was clipped by 4 bases and J by 2 bases, with 14 bases between them. CDR1 and CDR2 (germline): SNHLY, FYNNEI. CDR3 DNA sequence: TGTGCCAGCAGTGGCGGAGCTATTGGAAACACTGAAGCTTTCTTT. It is translated as CASSGGAIGNTEAFF.

This chain uses TRBV7-9 with TRBJ1-1, with no clear D. V shed 5 bases and J shed 6 bases, with 13 bases lying between them. Germline V lookup: CDR1 SEHNR, CDR2 FQNEAQ (reference sequence). The CDR3 length is 13 residues. The CDR3 reads CASSQLGGSEAFF. CDR3 in DNA: TGTGCCAGCAGCCAACTTGGAGGATCTGAAGCTTTCTTT.

V is TRBV28 and J is TRBJ2-2, with 7 nucleotides matching TRBD2. This CDR3 contains 15 residues. CDR1 is MDHEN and CDR2 is SYDVKM in the germline V gene. The J segment lost 0 bases and the V segment lost 6 bases, leaving 4 bases of the junction unmatched. CDR3 loop: CASRGGATNTGELFF. The CDR3 nucleotides read TGTGCCAGCAGGGGAGGGGCCACGAACACCGGGGAGCTGTTTTTT. Variable domain in full (rest from reference TRBV28 and TRBJ2-2): DVKVTQSSRYLVKRTGEKVFLECVQDMDHENMFWYRQDPGLGLRLIYFSYDVKMKEKGDIPEGYSVSREKKERFSLILESASTNQTSMYLCASRGGATNTGELFFGEGSRLTVL.

The V gene is TRBV28, the J gene TRBJ1-2; 11 bases line up with TRBD1. CDR1 and CDR2 from the germline V gene are MDHEN and SYDVKM. V trimming: 6 bases; J trimming: 4 bases; junction bases outside the gene matches: 7. The CDR3 is made up of 15 amino acids. The CDR3 coding sequence is TGTGCCAGCAGGAAAGCCGGACAGGGGGCCTATGGCTACACCTTC. As protein: CASRKAGQGAYGYTF.

J is TRBJ1-2 and V is TRBV10-3; D is ambiguous. CDR1 and CDR2 from the germline V gene are ENHRY and SYGVKD. Deletions cut 3 bases from V and 4 bases from J, with 12 bases between. There are 14 residues in the CDR3. CDR3 loop: CAISEGSGPYGYTF. The CDR3 DNA reads as TGTGCCATCAGTGAAGGTTCAGGCCCCTATGGCTACACCTTC.

The gene calls are TRBV5-1 and TRBJ2-7; 7 nucleotides match TRBD2. The ends lost 4 bases at V and 0 bases at J; junction bases unmatched: 4. Germline values: CDR1 SGHRS, CDR2 YFSETQ. The CDR3 is made up of 14 amino acids. CDR3 sequence reads: CASSSGTDSYEQYF. The DNA of the CDR3 is TGCGCCAGCAGCAGCGGGACGGACTCCTACGAGCAGTACTTC.

The chain employs TRBV3-1 (or the pseudogene TRBV3-2) and TRBJ1-1; 9 positions agree with TRBD1. J was trimmed by 3 bases and V by 1 base; bases with no gene match: 18. There are 20 residues in the CDR3. Germline V gives CDR1 LGHDT, CDR2 YNNKEL (reference sequence). In nucleotides, the CDR3 is TGTGCCAGCAGCCAAGGATGGCGGACAGGGGACATAAATCCCTACACTGAAGCTTTCTTT. This translates into CASSQGWRTGDINPYTEAFF.

This clone was observed a few times. This chain connects TRBV28 to TRBJ2-1; 10 nucleotides line up with TRBD2. The ends lost 3 bases at V and 7 bases at J; junction bases unmatched: 6. Germline-derived CDR1 and CDR2 are MDHEN and SYDVKM. The CDR3 runs to 15 residues. CDR3 coding DNA: TGTGCCAGCAGTTTCCGGGGGACTAGCGCTAATGAGCAGTTCTTC. Encoded protein: CASSFRGTSANEQFF.

CDR3 amino acids: CASSHPRPGGAEAFF. The CDR3 DNA is TGTGCCAGCAGCCACCCCAGGCCGGGGGGGGCTGAAGCTTTCTTT. The chain employs TRBV7-9 and TRBJ1-1; D is possibly TRBD1 (5 bases). The CDR3 length is 15 residues. The V and J ends lost 5 bases and 6 bases respectively, with 19 bases between them. The germline V gene encodes CDR1 SEHNR and CDR2 FQNEAQ (reference sequence). The full variable domain, completed using reference TRBV7-9 and TRBJ1-1, is DTGVSQNPRHKITKRGQNVTFRCDPISEHNRLYWYRQTLGQGPEFLTYFQNEAQLEKSRLLSDRFSAERPKGSFSTLEIQRTEQGDSAMYLCASSHPRPGGAEAFFGQGTRLTVV.

As to this clone: At one end the junction does not follow the germline gene, possibly because of a read error. In nucleotides, the CDR3 is TGCGCCAGTAGGGGATACAGGGAATCGGACACCATATATTTT. Its translation: CASRGYRESDTIYF. J is TRBJ1-3 and V is TRBV19, with D tentatively TRBD1 (6 bases). The CDR3 loop spans 14 amino acids. The germline V gene encodes CDR1 LNHDA and CDR2 SQIVND (reference sequence).